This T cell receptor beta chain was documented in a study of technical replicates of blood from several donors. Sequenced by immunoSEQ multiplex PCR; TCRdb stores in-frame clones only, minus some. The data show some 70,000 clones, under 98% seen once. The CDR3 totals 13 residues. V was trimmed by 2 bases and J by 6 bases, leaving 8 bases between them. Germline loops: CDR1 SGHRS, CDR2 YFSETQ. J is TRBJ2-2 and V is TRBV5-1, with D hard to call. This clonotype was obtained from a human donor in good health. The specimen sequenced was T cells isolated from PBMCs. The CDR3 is CASSLSTPGELFF. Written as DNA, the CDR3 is TGCGCCAGCAGCTTAAGCACCCCCGGGGAGCTGTTTTTT.